These T cell receptor beta chains were read from a single sample in a study of monozygotic twins with inflammatory bowel disease. TCRdb derives one entry per CDR3 protein from the 5' RACE reads, leaving out DNA. The sample table includes around 200,000 distinct CDR3 sequences. Sequenced sample: blood. These receptors all come from a human donor with ulcerative colitis or Crohn's disease, or a healthy co-twin of an affected twin (not recorded which). Both conserved end residues are part of each CDR3.

J: TRBJ2-3; V: TRBV7-9; CDR3: CASSPGDRRGPTDTQYF
J: TRBJ2-1; V: TRBV5-1; CDR3: CASSLATRDEQFF
J: TRBJ2-6; V: TRBV12-3/TRBV12-4; CDR3: CASSFNSLLSGANVLTF
J: TRBJ1-1; V: TRBV5-1; CDR3: CASSNPGTNTEAFF
J: TRBJ2-2; V: TRBV5-1; CDR3: CASRPGQGTGELFF
J: TRBJ1-1; V: TRBV5-1; CDR3: CASSPGVYPSVWNTEAFF
J: TRBJ2-3; V: TRBV18; CDR3: CASSPSTGSLYTDTQYF
J: TRBJ2-1; V: TRBV15; CDR3: CATSTLDRRNYNEQFF
J: TRBJ1-1; V: TRBV5-1; CDR3: CASTIQGVMNTEAFF
J: TRBJ1-1; V: TRBV7-9; CDR3: CASSLMQVVDTEAFF
J: TRBJ2-7; V: TRBV5-6; CDR3: CASSMTSGGQEQYF
J: TRBJ2-5; V: TRBV10-2; CDR3: CASRLAGQETQYF
J: TRBJ1-1; V: TRBV7-2; CDR3: CASSFKDDVEAFF
J: TRBJ2-2; V: TRBV11-3; CDR3: CASSLGGTPAVRGELFF
J: TRBJ2-3; V: TRBV15; CDR3: CATSRDPTGADTQYF
J: TRBJ1-2; V: TRBV19; CDR3: CARVPGRVYGYTF
J: TRBJ2-7; V: TRBV4-2; CDR3: CASSQRTGGPYEQYF
J: TRBJ2-3; V: TRBV20-1; CDR3: CSARAFGLAGTDTQYF
J: TRBJ1-6; V: TRBV20-1; CDR3: CTESMVPSSYNSPLHF
J: TRBJ1-1; V: TRBV5-1; CDR3: CASSLDSRDEAFF
J: TRBJ2-3; V: TRBV13; CDR3: CASSESLLPDTQYF
J: TRBJ2-1; V: TRBV2; CDR3: CASARQRGPLDEQFF
J: TRBJ2-3; V: TRBV20-1; CDR3: CSARDRVGGTLNTQYF
J: TRBJ2-2; V: TRBV19; CDR3: CASRSKIDLNTGELFF
J: TRBJ1-1; V: TRBV7-8; CDR3: CASSLALGQGIAEAFF
J: TRBJ2-3; V: TRBV18; CDR3: CASSPSNRGLLDTQYF
J: TRBJ1-1; V: TRBV6-1; CDR3: CASSAGTDLLEAFF
J: TRBJ2-3; V: TRBV29-1; CDR3: CSADRGLSTQYF
J: TRBJ2-2; V: TRBV3-1; CDR3: CASSRQAVNTGELFF
J: TRBJ2-2; V: TRBV5-1; CDR3: CASSFQPPGSMNTGELFF
J: TRBJ1-3; V: TRBV27; CDR3: CVAETRGNSGNTIYF
J: TRBJ1-4; V: TRBV20-1; CDR3: CSARKGSGQREKLFF
J: TRBJ2-1; V: TRBV5-1; CDR3: CASSLDGGDNEQFF
J: TRBJ1-2; V: TRBV7-8; CDR3: CASSLEGSSAYGYTF
J: TRBJ1-2; V: TRBV2; CDR3: CASSQTMGRTGVGKGYTF
J: TRBJ2-5; V: TRBV5-4; CDR3: CASSFSGGETQYF
J: TRBJ2-7; V: TRBV3-1; CDR3: CASSQRPGQGANSYEQYF
J: TRBJ1-2; V: TRBV5-8; CDR3: CASSLYRRGANYGYTF
J: TRBJ1-2; V: TRBV2; CDR3: CASSYDSYGYTF
J: TRBJ2-2; V: TRBV5-1; CDR3: CASSSPLANTGELFF
J: TRBJ2-5; V: TRBV4-1; CDR3: CASSQVPGYQETQYF
J: TRBJ1-6; V: TRBV3-1; CDR3: CASSLGEWASPLHF
J: TRBJ2-7; V: TRBV6-1; CDR3: CASSKLAGGGEQYF
J: TRBJ1-5; V: TRBV20-1; CDR3: CSARDRANQPQHF
J: TRBJ2-1; V: TRBV7-9; CDR3: CASSFSGTSGPVEQFF
J: TRBJ1-2; V: TRBV5-6; CDR3: CANSFWGGPYGYTF
J: TRBJ1-4; V: TRBV19; CDR3: CASSILNWGQSNEKLFF
J: TRBJ1-2; V: TRBV2; CDR3: CASSEGQYYGYTF
J: TRBJ2-1; V: TRBV19; CDR3: CASSTQGGKDEQFF
J: TRBJ2-1; V: TRBV11-2; CDR3: CASSLAADSYNEQFF
J: TRBJ1-3; V: TRBV12-3/TRBV12-4; CDR3: CASTSQEGGNTIYF
J: TRBJ2-1; V: TRBV5-1; CDR3: CASSPVAGASNEQFF